The source of this TCR beta chain is a study of blood T cell repertoires in COVID-19. As for the study in general: Acute-phase and convalescent COVID-19 samples originated in the United States, Italy and Spain. T cells, B-cell-depleted T cells, or PBMCs supplied cDNA or gDNA.

Seattle cases were enrolled at active infection and followed longitudinally. Authors' analysis steps: How many nucleated cells were present was estimated from reference gene primer amplification. Profiling relied on immunoSEQ multiplex PCR, and the TCRdb table lists in-frame clones only, not all of them. V and J calls and clone size come straight from that table; D and trimming were deduced from the DNA. The data hold 230,000 or so clones, with roughly 79% observed a single time. Sequencing used peripheral blood. This sequence originates from a woman over 75 with COVID-19, enrolled during active disease.

The CDR3 reads CASSSTGDRDSPLHF. CDR3 bases: TGTGCCAGCAGCTCAACAGGGGACAGGGATTCACCCCTCCACTTT. The chain uses TRBV7-9 and TRBJ1-6; 9 bases map to TRBD1. V trimming: 4 bases; J trimming: 8 bases; junction bases outside the gene matches: 6. Germline V CDR1 and CDR2: SEHNR, FQNEAQ (reference sequence). This CDR3 comprises 15 residues.